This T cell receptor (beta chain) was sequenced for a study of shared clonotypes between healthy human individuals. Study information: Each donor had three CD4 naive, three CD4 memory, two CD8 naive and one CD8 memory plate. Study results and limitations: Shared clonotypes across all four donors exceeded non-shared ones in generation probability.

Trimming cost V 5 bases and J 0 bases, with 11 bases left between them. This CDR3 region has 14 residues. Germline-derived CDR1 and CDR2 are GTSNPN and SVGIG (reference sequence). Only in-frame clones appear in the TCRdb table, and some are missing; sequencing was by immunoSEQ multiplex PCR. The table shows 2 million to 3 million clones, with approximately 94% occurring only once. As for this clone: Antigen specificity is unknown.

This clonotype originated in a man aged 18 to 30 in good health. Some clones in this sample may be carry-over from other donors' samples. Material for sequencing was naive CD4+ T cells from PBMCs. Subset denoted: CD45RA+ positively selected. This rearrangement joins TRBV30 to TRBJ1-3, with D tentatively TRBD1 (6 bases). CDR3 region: CAWQTGNSGNTIYF. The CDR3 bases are TGTGCCTGGCAAACAGGGAACTCTGGAAACACCATATATTTT. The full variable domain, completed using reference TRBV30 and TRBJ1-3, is SQTIHQWPATLVQPVGSPLSLECTVEGTSNPNLYWYRQAAGRGLQLLFYSVGIGQISSEVPQNLSASRPQDRQFILSSKKLLLSDSGFYLCAWQTGNSGNTIYFGEGSWLTVV.